The 17 T cell receptor beta chains in this list originate from one sample, sequenced in a study of T cell repertoires in ileal Crohn's disease (dated by TCRdb to between 2018 and 2020). Preparation of the library involved the immunoSEQ multiplex PCR assay. Here the immuneACCESS table is served through TCRdb, limited to in-frame sequences with V and J called. Missing clones are a known gap in these copies; in checked studies unresolved V genes cover under half, and the rest lacks a known reason. Recorded for this sample are around 9,000 clones; around 78% of them occurred a single time. The ten largest clones take up about 4.4% of the sample. Sequencing used ileal tissue. The receptor source for this set is an adult with Crohn's disease.

This chain links TRBV6-5 with TRBJ1-4; no firm D call. The V end lost 5 bases, the J end lost 8 bases, and 15 bases lay between the germline ends. CDR3 length equals 14 residues. Germline lookup yields CDR1 MNHEY and CDR2 SVGAGI. CDR3 DNA: TGTGCCAGCAGTCGTACACGGGGTGGGGAAAAACTGTTTTTT. This encodes CASSRTRGGEKLFF.

J is TRBJ2-1 and V is TRBV19; 14 bases agree with TRBD2. Trimming removed 6 bases from V and 3 bases from J; junction bases left unmatched: 7. This CDR3 region has 17 residues. CDR1 LNHDA and CDR2 SQIVND come from the germline V gene (reference sequence). For the CDR3, the DNA is TGTGCCAGTAGCCCTGGGACTAGCGGGAGTGGCTACAATGAGCAGTTCTTC. As protein: CASSPGTSGSGYNEQFF.

The chain couples TRBV28 to TRBJ1-2; D is uncertain. The V gene's germline CDR1 is MDHEN and CDR2 SYDVKM. Trimming shortened V by 4 bases and J by 5 bases, and 5 bases separated the two germline ends. The CDR3 extends over 11 amino acids. The CDR3 protein is CASSYLYGYTF. CDR3 DNA sequence: TGTGCCAGCAGTTATCTTTATGGCTACACCTTC.

This rearrangement joins TRBV11-2 to TRBJ1-2, with 9 bases aligning to TRBD1. The trim removed 1 base at V and 3 bases at J, leaving 3 bases unmatched. This CDR3 spans 15 amino acids. Germline V lookup: CDR1 SGHAT, CDR2 FQNNGV. CDR3 region: CASSLGNRGHYGYTF. For the CDR3, the DNA is TGTGCCAGCAGCTTAGGGAACAGGGGGCACTATGGCTACACCTTC.

This clone was seen only a few times. The chain is built from TRBV25-1 and TRBJ2-2; D is uncertain. V lost 3 bases to trimming and J lost 3 bases, with 8 bases between them. This CDR3 comprises 14 residues. The germline V gene encodes CDR1 MGHDK and CDR2 SYGVNS. CDR3 sequence: CASSDLAYTGELFF. Written as DNA, the CDR3 is TGTGCCAGCAGTGACTTAGCATACACCGGGGAGCTGTTTTTT.

The chain carries TRBV11-2 and TRBJ1-2; no clear D. With 3 bases removed from V and 7 bases from J, the gap between germline ends came to 9 bases. The length of the CDR3 is 12 residues. From germline, CDR1 is SGHAT and CDR2 FQNNGV. The CDR3 loop is CASSFGRVGYTF. In nucleotides, the CDR3 is TGTGCCAGCAGCTTCGGGAGGGTTGGCTACACCTTC.

The rearrangement joins TRBV15 to TRBJ1-5, with no clear D. Germline values: CDR1 LNHNV, CDR2 YYDKDF (reference sequence). CDR3 size: 13 residues. V lost 5 bases to trimming and J lost 2 bases, with 7 bases between them. The CDR3 bases are TGTGCCACCAGCCGGAGGGGCAATCAGCCCCAGCATTTT. Translation: CATSRRGNQPQHF.

V gene TRBV7-8 combines with J gene TRBJ1-1, with 10 bases identical to TRBD1. Germline V gene data show CDR1 as SGHVS and CDR2 as FQNEAQ. J lost 3 bases, V lost 5 bases, and 12 bases had no gene match. There are 17 residues in the CDR3. CDR3 loop: CASSHLGTGAWDTEAFF. Here the CDR3 DNA reads TGTGCCAGCAGCCATCTCGGGACAGGGGCCTGGGACACTGAAGCTTTCTTT. Combining the CDR3 with reference TRBV7-8 and TRBJ1-1 gives the whole variable domain GAGVSQSPRYKVAKRGQDVALRCDPISGHVSLFWYQQALGQGPEFLTYFQNEAQLDKSGLPSDRFFAERPEGSVSTLKIQRTQQEDSAVYLCASSHLGTGAWDTEAFFGQGTRLTVV.

The rearrangement joins TRBV19 to TRBJ1-5; the D is unclear. Germline values: CDR1 LNHDA, CDR2 SQIVND (reference sequence). The CDR3 sequence is 15 residues long. V was trimmed by 3 bases and J by 0 bases, leaving 9 bases between them. CDR3 DNA sequence: TGTGCCAGTAGTATGAAACACAATAGCAATCAGCCCCAGCATTTT. Residues: CASSMKHNSNQPQHF.

The V and J genes are TRBV19 and TRBJ1-5; D gene ambiguous. This CDR3 is 17 amino acids long. Germline CDR1 and CDR2: LNHDA and SQIVND (reference sequence). V was cut by 3 bases and J by 0 bases, with 15 bases left in between. The CDR3 DNA is TGTGCCAGTAGTATGAAATTGGCAGTTTATAGCAATCAGCCCCAGCATTTT. This sequence encodes CASSMKLAVYSNQPQHF.

This clone was counted a few times. V usage is TRBV7-9 and J usage is TRBJ2-7; perhaps TRBD1 as D (5 bases). The CDR3 is 14 amino acids. In germline, CDR1 is SEHNR, CDR2 FQNEAQ (reference sequence). The ends were cut back, 1 base at V and 0 bases at J, with 7 bases in the middle. CDR3 sequence reads: CASSLGGGSYEQYF. CDR3 DNA: TGTGCCAGCAGCTTAGGGGGCGGCTCCTACGAGCAGTACTTC.

This chain connects TRBV5-1 to TRBJ1-1; perhaps TRBD1 as D (6 bases). V lost 2 bases to trimming and J lost 1 base, with 21 bases between them. Germline lookup yields CDR1 SGHRS and CDR2 YFSETQ. The CDR3 loop spans 18 amino acids. CDR3 protein: CASSLLGRKRTENTEAFF. The CDR3 region has the DNA TGCGCCAGCAGCTTACTGGGCCGAAAAAGGACAGAGAACACTGAAGCTTTCTTT.

The chain employs TRBV7-6 and TRBJ1-3, with 7 nucleotides matching TRBD1. The CDR3 is made up of 17 amino acids. Germline CDR1 SGHVS, CDR2 FNYEAQ. V lost 5 bases and J lost 2; bases outside the gene matches: 12. The CDR3 loop is CASSQNPGTVTGNTIYF. The CDR3 DNA is TGTGCCAGCAGCCAAAACCCCGGGACAGTCACTGGAAACACCATATATTTT. Based on the CDR3 plus reference TRBV7-6 and TRBJ1-3, the full variable domain is GAGVSQSPRYKVTKRGQDVALRCDPISGHVSLYWYRQALGQGPEFLTYFNYEAQQDKSGLPNDRFSAERPEGSISTLTIQRTEQRDSAMYRCASSQNPGTVTGNTIYFGEGSWLTVV.

The V and J genes are TRBV27 and TRBJ2-1; D unresolved. Germline loops: CDR1 MNHEY, CDR2 SMNVEV (reference sequence). CDR3 size: 14 residues. The ends were cut back, 5 bases at V and 4 bases at J, with 12 bases in the middle. Written as DNA, the CDR3 is TGTGCCAGCAGTCGCAGGTCGGATTACAATGAGCAGTTCTTC. Amino acids: CASSRRSDYNEQFF.

The chain uses TRBV19 and TRBJ1-1; D uncertain. Per germline, CDR1 LNHDA and CDR2 SQIVND (reference sequence). V lost 5 bases, J lost 4 bases, and 14 bases lay in between. This CDR3 region has 14 residues. DNA for the CDR3: TGTGCCAGTAGTCCCGCGGGCCGGCGCACTGAAGCTTTCTTT. Its protein is CASSPAGRRTEAFF.

The chain couples TRBV19 to TRBJ1-5; TRBD1 aligns across 12 bases. The CDR3 consists of 14 residues. V lost 5 bases to trimming and J lost 10 bases; unmatched junction nucleotides: 6. The germline V gene encodes CDR1 LNHDA and CDR2 SQIVND (reference sequence). The DNA of the CDR3 is TGTGCCAGTAGTGTGGGACAGGGGGCTGATCCCCAGCATTTT. This translates into CASSVGQGADPQHF. The full variable domain, rest sourced from reference TRBV19 and TRBJ1-5, is DGGITQSPKYLFRKEGQNVTLSCEQNLNHDAMYWYRQDPGQGLRLIYYSQIVNDFQKGDIAEGYSVSREKKESFPLTVTSAQKNPTAFYLCASSVGQGADPQHFGDGTRLSIL.

The V and J genes are TRBV5-1 and TRBJ2-1; 8 bases fit TRBD2. V was pared by 0 bases and J by 8 bases, with 7 bases of the junction left unmatched. Looked up from germline, CDR1 is SGHRS and CDR2 is YFSETQ. This CDR3 spans 15 amino acids. The CDR3 loop is CASSLDLGLGDEQFF. The DNA of the CDR3 is TGCGCCAGCAGCTTGGACCTGGGACTAGGAGATGAGCAGTTCTTC.